This T cell receptor (beta chain) was recovered during a study of T cell repertoires in cytomegalovirus infection. Study background: TCR beta signatures that were public indicated CMV infection and matching HLA type.

TCRdb redid the calling of the reads with MiXCR, one entry per CDR3 protein. The table records 250,000 or so distinct CDR3 sequences, roughly 9.1% of them present only once. Germline values: CDR1 SNHLY, CDR2 FYNNEI. V shed 6 bases, J shed 0 bases, and the junction held 6 bases outside the gene matches. The CDR3 loop spans 15 amino acids. Study findings and constraints: The study found HLA-C-restricted CMV-specific TCR beta clonotypes dominating the ex vivo response. Carriers of CMV and the relevant HLA type were discriminated by public TCR beta frequency.

This clonotype was observed a handful of times. Its matching antigen is unknown. Sequences were obtained from PBMCs. The V and J genes are TRBV2 and TRBJ2-3; TRBD1 matches at 7 bases. The source is a human donor in good health (CMV status not recorded). Some clones in this sample may be carry-over from other donors' samples. The CDR3 DNA is TGTGCCAGCAGCAAACAGGGGATTAGCACAGATACGCAGTATTTT. It encodes CASSKQGISTDTQYF.